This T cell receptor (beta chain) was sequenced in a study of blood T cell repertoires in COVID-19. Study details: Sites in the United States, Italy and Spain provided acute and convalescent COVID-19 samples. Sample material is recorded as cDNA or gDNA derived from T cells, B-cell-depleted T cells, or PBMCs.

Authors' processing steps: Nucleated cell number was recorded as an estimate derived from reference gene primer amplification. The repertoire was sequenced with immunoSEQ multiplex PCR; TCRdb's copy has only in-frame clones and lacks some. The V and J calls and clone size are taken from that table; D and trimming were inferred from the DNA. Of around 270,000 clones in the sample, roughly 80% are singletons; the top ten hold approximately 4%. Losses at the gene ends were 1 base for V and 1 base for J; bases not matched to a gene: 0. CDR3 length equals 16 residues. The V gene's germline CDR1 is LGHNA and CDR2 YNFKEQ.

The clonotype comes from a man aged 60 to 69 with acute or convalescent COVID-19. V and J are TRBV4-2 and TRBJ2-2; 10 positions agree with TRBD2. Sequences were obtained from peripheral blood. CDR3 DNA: TGTGCCAGCAGCCAAGTAGCGGGGGGGAACACCGGGGAGCTGTTTTTT. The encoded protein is CASSQVAGGNTGELFF.